This TCR beta chain originates from a study of identical twins. TCRdb passed the 5' RACE reads through MiXCR, listing each CDR3 protein once. The data show hundreds of thousands of distinct CDR3 sequences, approximately 13% seen once. With V trimmed by 8 bases and J by 4 bases, 10 bases remained unmatched. Per germline, CDR1 LGHDT and CDR2 YNNKEL (reference sequence). This CDR3 has 14 amino acids. Many counts were recorded for this clonotype. A further study also used this sample, focusing on yellow fever vaccine responses in identical twins.

The J gene is TRBJ2-5, the V gene TRBV3-1; 7 bases match TRBD1. The sequence came from a woman aged 18-30 years in good health. The sequencing input was PBMCs. CDR3 amino acids: CASRDSGSPETQYF. CDR3 bases: TGTGCCAGCCGGGACAGCGGTTCCCCAGAGACCCAGTACTTC.